This entry concerns a single T cell receptor beta chain. Method: immunoSEQ multiplex PCR; TCRdb's copy keeps in-frame clones and lacks some. In the table there are fewer than 50,000 clones, around 89% of which are singletons. CDR1 is SGHAT, CDR2 FQNNGV, per germline. With 4 bases removed from V and 0 bases from J, the gap between germline ends came to 13 bases. The CDR3 is made up of 16 amino acids. The sample originates from a study of OX40 agonist ivuxolimab in advanced cancers. Overall study context: It was permissible to have had prior anti-PD-1, anti-PD-L1 or anti-CTLA-4 therapy, and approximately 38% had some.

This chain links TRBV11-2 with TRBJ2-1; unclear D gene. The clonotype originates from an adult with an advanced solid tumor such as melanoma, head and neck, liver or kidney cancer. The source was CD4+ or CD8+ T cells sorted from blood, collected in a trial of the OX40 agonist ivuxolimab. In DNA, the CDR3 is TGTGCCAGCAGCTCCCGAGCTTACAGCTCCTACAATGAGCAGTTCTTC. It is translated as CASSSRAYSSYNEQFF. Full variable domain (remainder filled in from reference TRBV11-2 and TRBJ2-1): EAGVAQSPRYKIIEKRQSVAFWCNPISGHATLYWYQQILGQGPKLLIQFQNNGVVDDSQLPKDRFSAERLKGVDSTLKIQPAKLEDSAVYLCASSSRAYSSYNEQFFGPGTRLTVL.